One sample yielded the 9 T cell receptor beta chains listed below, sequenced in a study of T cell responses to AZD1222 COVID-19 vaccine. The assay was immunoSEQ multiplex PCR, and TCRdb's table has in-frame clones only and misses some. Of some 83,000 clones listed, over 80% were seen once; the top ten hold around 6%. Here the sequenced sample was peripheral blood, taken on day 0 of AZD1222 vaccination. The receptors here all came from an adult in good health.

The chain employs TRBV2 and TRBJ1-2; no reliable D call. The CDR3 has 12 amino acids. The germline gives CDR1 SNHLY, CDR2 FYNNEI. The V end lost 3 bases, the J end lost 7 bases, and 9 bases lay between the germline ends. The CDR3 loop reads CASSDWEPGYTF. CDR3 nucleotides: TGTGCCAGCAGTGATTGGGAACCTGGCTACACCTTC.

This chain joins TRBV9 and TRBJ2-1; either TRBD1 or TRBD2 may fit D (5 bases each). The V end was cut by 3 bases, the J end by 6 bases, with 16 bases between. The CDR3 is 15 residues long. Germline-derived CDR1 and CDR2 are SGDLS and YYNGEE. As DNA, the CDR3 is TGTGCCAGCAGCGCCGAGGGGCTAGCATTCAATGAGCAGTTCTTC. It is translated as CASSAEGLAFNEQFF.

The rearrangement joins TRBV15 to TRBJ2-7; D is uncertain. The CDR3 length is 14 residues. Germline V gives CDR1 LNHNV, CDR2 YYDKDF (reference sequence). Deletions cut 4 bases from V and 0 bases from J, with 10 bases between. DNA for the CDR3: TGTGCCACCAGCATTAGAGTTTACTCCTACGAGCAGTACTTC. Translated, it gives CATSIRVYSYEQYF.

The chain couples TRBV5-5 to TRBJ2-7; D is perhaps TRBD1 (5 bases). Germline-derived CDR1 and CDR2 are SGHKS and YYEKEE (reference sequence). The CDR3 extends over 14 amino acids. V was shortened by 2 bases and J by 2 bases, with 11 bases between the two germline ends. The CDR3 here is CASSFQGGTYEQYF. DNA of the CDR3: TGTGCCAGCAGCTTCCAGGGCGGTACCTACGAGCAGTACTTC.

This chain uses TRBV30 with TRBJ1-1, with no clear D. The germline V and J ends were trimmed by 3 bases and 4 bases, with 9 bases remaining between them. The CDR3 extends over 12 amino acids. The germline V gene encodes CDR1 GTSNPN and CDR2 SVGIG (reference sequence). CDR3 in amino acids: CAWRGGLTEAFF. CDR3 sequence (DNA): TGTGCCTGGAGAGGTGGGCTCACTGAAGCTTTCTTT.

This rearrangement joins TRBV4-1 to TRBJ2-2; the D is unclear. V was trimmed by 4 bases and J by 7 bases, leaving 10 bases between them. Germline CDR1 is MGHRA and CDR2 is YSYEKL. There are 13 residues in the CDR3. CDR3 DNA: TGCGCCAGCAGCCTAGGGCCAGGCGGGGAGCTGTTTTTT. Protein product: CASSLGPGGELFF.

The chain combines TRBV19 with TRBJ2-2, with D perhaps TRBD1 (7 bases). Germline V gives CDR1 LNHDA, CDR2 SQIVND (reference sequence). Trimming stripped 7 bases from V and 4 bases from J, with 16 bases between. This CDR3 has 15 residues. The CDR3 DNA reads TGTGCCAGTACCGAGACAGGGAGGAGCACCGGGGAGCTGTTTTTT. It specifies CASTETGRSTGELFF.

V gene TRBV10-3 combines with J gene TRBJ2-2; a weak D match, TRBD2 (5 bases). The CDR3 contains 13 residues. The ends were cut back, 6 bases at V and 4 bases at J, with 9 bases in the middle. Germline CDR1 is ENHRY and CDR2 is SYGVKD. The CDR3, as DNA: TGTGCCATCAGGGACTCCTCCACCGGGGAGCTGTTTTTT. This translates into CAIRDSSTGELFF.

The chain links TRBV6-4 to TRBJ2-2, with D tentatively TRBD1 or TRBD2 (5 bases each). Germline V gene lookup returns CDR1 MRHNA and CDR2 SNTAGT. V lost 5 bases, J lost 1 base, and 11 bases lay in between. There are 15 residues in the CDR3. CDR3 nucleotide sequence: TGTGCCAGCAGTTCGGGGCAGGGGAACACCGGGGAGCTGTTTTTT. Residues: CASSSGQGNTGELFF.